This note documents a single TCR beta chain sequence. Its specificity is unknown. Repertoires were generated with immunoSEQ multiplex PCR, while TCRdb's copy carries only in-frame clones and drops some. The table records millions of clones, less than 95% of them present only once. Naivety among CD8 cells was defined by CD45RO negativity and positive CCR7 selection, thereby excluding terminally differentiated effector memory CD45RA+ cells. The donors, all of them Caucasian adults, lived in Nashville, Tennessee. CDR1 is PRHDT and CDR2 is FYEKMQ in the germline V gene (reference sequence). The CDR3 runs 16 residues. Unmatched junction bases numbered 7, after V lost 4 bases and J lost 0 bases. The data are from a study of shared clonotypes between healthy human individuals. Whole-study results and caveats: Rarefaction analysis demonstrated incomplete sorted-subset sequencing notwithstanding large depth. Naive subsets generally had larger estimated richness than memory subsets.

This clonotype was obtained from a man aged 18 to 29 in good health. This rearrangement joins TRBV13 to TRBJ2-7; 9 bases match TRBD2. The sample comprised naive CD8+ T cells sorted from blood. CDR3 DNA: TGTGCCAGCAGCTCCTCTAGCGGGACTAGCTCCTACGAGCAGTACTTC. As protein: CASSSSSGTSSYEQYF.